A single sample is the source of the 5 T cell receptor beta chains below, sequenced in a study of radiotherapy plus CTLA-4 blockade in lung cancer. Profiling relied on immunoSEQ multiplex PCR, and the TCRdb table lists in-frame clones only, not all of them. The table has roughly 88,000 clones, around 82% seen once. The sequencing used peripheral blood, collected from a patient treated with radiotherapy plus ipilimumab. These receptor sequences come from a human donor with non-small cell lung cancer who had stable disease on radiotherapy plus ipilimumab.

The chain combines TRBV13 with TRBJ1-1; TRBD1 matches at 7 bases. CDR1 is PRHDT and CDR2 is FYEKMQ in the germline V gene (reference sequence). The CDR3 is 14 residues long. The trim removed 5 bases at V and 4 bases at J, leaving 7 bases unmatched. This CDR3 is CASSARGRSTEAFF. In DNA, the CDR3 is TGTGCCAGCAGCGCGAGGGGGCGTAGCACTGAAGCTTTCTTT.

The chain combines TRBV7-3 with TRBJ1-5; no reliable D call. Trimming took off 2 bases at V and 11 bases at J, with 13 bases between the two ends. Per the germline V gene, CDR1 is SGHTA and CDR2 is FQGTGA. The CDR3 has 13 residues. The CDR3 protein is CASSLFEGGAQHF. The CDR3 region has the DNA TGTGCCAGCAGCTTATTTGAGGGCGGCGCCCAGCATTTT.

This rearrangement joins TRBV14 to TRBJ2-3, with 7 nucleotides matching TRBD2. Trimming removed 4 bases from V and 0 bases from J; junction bases left unmatched: 1. The CDR3 is 14 amino acids. Germline lookup yields CDR1 SGHDN and CDR2 FVKESK. CDR3 protein: CASSRGGSTDTQYF. In DNA form, the CDR3 reads TGTGCCAGCAGCCGCGGGGGAAGCACAGATACGCAGTATTTT.

The table lists this clone with a few counts. The V gene is TRBV5-8, the J gene TRBJ2-2, with TRBD2 matching 7 bases. Germline V gives CDR1 SGHTS, CDR2 YDEGEE. With V trimmed by 3 bases and J by 1 base, 3 bases remained unmatched. The CDR3 sequence is 15 residues long. The CDR3 DNA is TGTGCCAGCAGCTCCGAGCGGGGGAACACCGGGGAGCTGTTTTTT. It specifies CASSSERGNTGELFF.

This clone was observed a handful of times. V usage is TRBV19 and J usage is TRBJ2-7; D gene uncertain. Per germline, CDR1 LNHDA and CDR2 SQIVND (reference sequence). The CDR3 is 11 amino acids. With 0 bases removed from V and 7 bases from J, the gap between germline ends came to 4 bases. CDR3 in amino acids: CASSIDGEQYF. DNA of the CDR3: TGTGCCAGTAGTATAGACGGAGAGCAGTACTTC.